The source of this T cell receptor (beta chain) is a study of naive and memory T cell subsets. This clonotype was found a few times. An equimolar mix of two oligonucleotides served as the beta constant-region primer for TRBC1 and TRBC2. The ligated cDNA underwent four PCR rounds using SP2 and nested alpha and beta constant-region primers. TCRdb passed the UMI-ligation and nested PCR reads through MiXCR, listing each CDR3 protein once. The table includes 25,000 to 40,000 distinct CDR3 sequences, under 20% detected once. This CDR3 region has 15 residues. Trimming took 3 bases from V and 0 from J, leaving 10 bases between them. Per the germline V gene, CDR1 is SGDLS and CDR2 is YYNGEE.

This TCR came from a human donor in good health. The V call is TRBV9, the J call TRBJ2-1, with D perhaps TRBD2 (6 bases). Sequencing input: effector memory CD4+ T cells from blood. Described subset: effector memory, CD45RA- CD27-. The CDR3 DNA is TGTGCCAGCAGCGGGTTCGGGAGCTCCTACAATGAGCAGTTCTTC. This encodes CASSGFGSSYNEQFF.